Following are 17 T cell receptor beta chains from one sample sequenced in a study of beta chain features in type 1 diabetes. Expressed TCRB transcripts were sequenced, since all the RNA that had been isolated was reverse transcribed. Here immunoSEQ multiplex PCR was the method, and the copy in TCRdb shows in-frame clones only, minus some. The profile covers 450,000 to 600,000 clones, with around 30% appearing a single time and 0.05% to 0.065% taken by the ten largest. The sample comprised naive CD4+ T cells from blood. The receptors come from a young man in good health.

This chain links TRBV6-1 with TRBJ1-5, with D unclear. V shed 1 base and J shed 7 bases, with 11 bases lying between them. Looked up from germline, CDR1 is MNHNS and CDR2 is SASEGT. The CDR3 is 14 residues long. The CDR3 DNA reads TGTGCCAGCAGTGAAGTGTCAGGAGGACAGCCCCAGCATTTT. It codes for CASSEVSGGQPQHF.

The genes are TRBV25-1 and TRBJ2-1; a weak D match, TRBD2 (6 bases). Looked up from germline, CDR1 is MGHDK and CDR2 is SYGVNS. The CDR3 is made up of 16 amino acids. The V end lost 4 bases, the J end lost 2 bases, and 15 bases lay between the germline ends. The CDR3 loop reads CASSAISGPTYNEQFF. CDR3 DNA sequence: TGTGCCAGCAGTGCCATAAGCGGGCCAACCTACAATGAGCAGTTCTTC. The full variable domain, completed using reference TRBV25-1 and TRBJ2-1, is EADIYQTPRYLVIGTGKKITLECSQTMGHDKMYWYQQDPGMELHLIHYSYGVNSTEKGDLSSESTVSRIRTEHFPLTLESARPSHTSQYLCASSAISGPTYNEQFFGPGTRLTVL.

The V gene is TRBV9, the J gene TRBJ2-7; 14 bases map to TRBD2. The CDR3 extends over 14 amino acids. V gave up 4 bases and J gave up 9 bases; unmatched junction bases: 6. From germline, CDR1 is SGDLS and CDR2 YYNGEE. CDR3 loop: CASSSQTSGRVQYF. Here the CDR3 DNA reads TGTGCCAGCAGCTCCCAGACTAGCGGGAGGGTGCAGTACTTC. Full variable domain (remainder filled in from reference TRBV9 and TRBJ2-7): DSGVTQTPKHLITATGQRVTLRCSPRSGDLSVYWYQQSLDQGLQFLIQYYNGEERAKGNILERFSAQQFPDLHSELNLSSLELGDSALYFCASSSQTSGRVQYFGPGTRLTVT.

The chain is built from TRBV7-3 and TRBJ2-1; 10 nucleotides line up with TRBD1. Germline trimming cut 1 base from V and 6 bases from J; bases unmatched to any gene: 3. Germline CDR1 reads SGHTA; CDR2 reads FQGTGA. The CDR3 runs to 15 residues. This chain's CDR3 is CASSLMGQGLNEQFF. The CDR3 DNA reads TGTGCCAGCAGCTTAATGGGACAGGGGCTCAATGAGCAGTTCTTC.

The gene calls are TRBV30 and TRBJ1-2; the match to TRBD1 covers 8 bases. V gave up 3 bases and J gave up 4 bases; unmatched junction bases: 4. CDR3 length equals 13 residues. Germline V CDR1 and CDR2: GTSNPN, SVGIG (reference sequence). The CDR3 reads CAWSLTGGYGYTF. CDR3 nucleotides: TGTGCCTGGAGCCTAACAGGGGGCTATGGCTACACCTTC.

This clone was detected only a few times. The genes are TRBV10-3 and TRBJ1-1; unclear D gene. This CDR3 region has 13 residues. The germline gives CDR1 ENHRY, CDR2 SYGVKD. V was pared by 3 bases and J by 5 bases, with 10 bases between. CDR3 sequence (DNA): TGTGCCATCAGTGATTCCCGAGGGACTGAAGCTTTCTTT. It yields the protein CAISDSRGTEAFF.

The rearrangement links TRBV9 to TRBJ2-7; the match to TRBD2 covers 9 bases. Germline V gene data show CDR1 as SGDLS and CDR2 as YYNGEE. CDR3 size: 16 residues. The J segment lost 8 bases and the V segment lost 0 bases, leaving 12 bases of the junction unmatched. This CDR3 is CASSVEGGLAGLKQYF. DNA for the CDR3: TGTGCCAGCAGCGTAGAAGGTGGGCTAGCGGGATTAAAGCAGTACTTC.

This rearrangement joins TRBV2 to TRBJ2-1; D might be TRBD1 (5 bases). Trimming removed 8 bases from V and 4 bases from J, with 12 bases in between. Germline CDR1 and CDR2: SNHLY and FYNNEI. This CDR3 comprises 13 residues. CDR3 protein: CASEQDLYNEQFF. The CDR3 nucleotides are TGTGCCAGCGAACAGGATCTTTACAATGAGCAGTTCTTC.

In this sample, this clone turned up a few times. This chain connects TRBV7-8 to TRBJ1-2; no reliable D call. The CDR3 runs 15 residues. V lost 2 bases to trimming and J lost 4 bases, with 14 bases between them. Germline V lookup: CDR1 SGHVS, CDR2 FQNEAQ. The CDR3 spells CASSLSTPRGYGYTF. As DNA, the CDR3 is TGTGCCAGCAGCTTATCTACACCGCGGGGCTATGGCTACACCTTC.

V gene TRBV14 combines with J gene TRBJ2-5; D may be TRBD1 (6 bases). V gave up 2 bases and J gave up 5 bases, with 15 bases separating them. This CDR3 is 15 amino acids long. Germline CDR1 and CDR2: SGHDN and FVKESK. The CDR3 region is CASSQRTARAETQYF. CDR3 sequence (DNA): TGTGCCAGCAGCCAACGGACAGCGCGGGCGGAGACCCAGTACTTC.

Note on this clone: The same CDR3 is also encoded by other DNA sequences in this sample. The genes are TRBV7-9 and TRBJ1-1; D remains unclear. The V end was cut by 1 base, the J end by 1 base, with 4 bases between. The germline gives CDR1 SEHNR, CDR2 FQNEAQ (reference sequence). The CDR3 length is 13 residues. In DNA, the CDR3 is TGTGCCAGCAGCTTAGAGAGGAACACTGAAGCTTTCTTT. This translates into CASSLERNTEAFF. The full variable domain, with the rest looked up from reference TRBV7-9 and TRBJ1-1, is DTGVSQNPRHKITKRGQNVTFRCDPISEHNRLYWYRQTLGQGPEFLTYFQNEAQLEKSRLLSDRFSAERPKGSFSTLEIQRTEQGDSAMYLCASSLERNTEAFFGQGTRLTVV.

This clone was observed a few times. The CDR3 DNA is TGTGCCAGCAGATTTGCGGCTAGCGGAGACAATGAGCAGTTCTTC. Its protein product is CASRFAASGDNEQFF. This sequence joins TRBV6-1 and TRBJ2-1; 7 bases agree with TRBD2. CDR1 is MNHNS and CDR2 is SASEGT in the germline V gene. Losses at the gene ends were 6 bases for V and 5 bases for J; bases not matched to a gene: 10. The length of the CDR3 is 15 residues.

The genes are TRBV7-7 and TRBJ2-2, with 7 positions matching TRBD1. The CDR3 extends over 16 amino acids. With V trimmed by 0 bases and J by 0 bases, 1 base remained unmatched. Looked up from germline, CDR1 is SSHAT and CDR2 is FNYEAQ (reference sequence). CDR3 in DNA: TGTGCCAGCAGCTTAGCGACAGGGACGAACACCGGGGAGCTGTTTTTT. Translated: CASSLATGTNTGELFF.

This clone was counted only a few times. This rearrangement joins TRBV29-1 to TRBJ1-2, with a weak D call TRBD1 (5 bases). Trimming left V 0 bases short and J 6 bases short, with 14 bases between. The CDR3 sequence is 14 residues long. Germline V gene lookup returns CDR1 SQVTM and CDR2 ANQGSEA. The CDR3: CSVEDTAGMNGYTF. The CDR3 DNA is TGCAGCGTTGAAGATACGGCAGGGATGAATGGCTACACCTTC.

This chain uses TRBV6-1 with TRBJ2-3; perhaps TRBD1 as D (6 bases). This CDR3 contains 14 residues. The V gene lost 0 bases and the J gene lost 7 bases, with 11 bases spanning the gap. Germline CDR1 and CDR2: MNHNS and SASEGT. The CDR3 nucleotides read TGTGCCAGCAGTGAAGCCGACAGGAGCAATACGCAGTATTTT. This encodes CASSEADRSNTQYF.

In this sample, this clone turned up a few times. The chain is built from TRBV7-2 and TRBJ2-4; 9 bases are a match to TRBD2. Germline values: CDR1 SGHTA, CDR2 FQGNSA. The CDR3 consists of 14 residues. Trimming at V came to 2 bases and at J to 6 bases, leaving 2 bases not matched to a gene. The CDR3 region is CASSLTLAGNIQYF. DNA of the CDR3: TGTGCCAGCAGCTTAACACTAGCGGGAAACATTCAGTACTTC.

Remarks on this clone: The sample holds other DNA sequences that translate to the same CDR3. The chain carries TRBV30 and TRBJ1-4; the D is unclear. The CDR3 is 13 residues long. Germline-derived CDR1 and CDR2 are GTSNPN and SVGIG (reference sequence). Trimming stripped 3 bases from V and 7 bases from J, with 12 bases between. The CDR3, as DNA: TGTGCCTGGAGCAGGCGAGGTGGTGAAAAACTGTTTTTT. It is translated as CAWSRRGGEKLFF. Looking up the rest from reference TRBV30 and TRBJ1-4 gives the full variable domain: SQTIHQWPATLVQPVGSPLSLECTVEGTSNPNLYWYRQAAGRGLQLLFYSVGIGQISSEVPQNLSASRPQDRQFILSSKKLLLSDSGFYLCAWSRRGGEKLFFGSGTQLSVL.